Given below is one T cell receptor beta chain in context. Antigen unknown. V trimming: 5 bases; J trimming: 3 bases; junction bases outside the gene matches: 7. Germline loops: CDR1 MDHEN, CDR2 SYDVKM. The CDR3 consists of 16 residues. Primers used in a second PCR of about 6 to 11 cycles were a sample-barcoded 5' primer and a J-beta primer mix. TCRdb reprocessed the 5' RACE reads with MiXCR, giving one entry per CDR3 protein. Of about 680,000 distinct CDR3 sequences listed, around half are singletons. The data are from a study of blood T cells in healthy people across ages. Study-level results: Possibly, changes in expanded clonotypes were confounded because donor CMV status was unknown.

V usage is TRBV28 and J usage is TRBJ2-1; the match to TRBD2 covers 10 bases. The specimen sequenced was blood. This receptor was obtained from a woman aged 55 to 70 in good health. The CDR3 bases are TGTGCCAGCAGTCCAGGGACTAGCGCCGACTACAATGAGCAGTTCTTC. Encoded protein: CASSPGTSADYNEQFF.